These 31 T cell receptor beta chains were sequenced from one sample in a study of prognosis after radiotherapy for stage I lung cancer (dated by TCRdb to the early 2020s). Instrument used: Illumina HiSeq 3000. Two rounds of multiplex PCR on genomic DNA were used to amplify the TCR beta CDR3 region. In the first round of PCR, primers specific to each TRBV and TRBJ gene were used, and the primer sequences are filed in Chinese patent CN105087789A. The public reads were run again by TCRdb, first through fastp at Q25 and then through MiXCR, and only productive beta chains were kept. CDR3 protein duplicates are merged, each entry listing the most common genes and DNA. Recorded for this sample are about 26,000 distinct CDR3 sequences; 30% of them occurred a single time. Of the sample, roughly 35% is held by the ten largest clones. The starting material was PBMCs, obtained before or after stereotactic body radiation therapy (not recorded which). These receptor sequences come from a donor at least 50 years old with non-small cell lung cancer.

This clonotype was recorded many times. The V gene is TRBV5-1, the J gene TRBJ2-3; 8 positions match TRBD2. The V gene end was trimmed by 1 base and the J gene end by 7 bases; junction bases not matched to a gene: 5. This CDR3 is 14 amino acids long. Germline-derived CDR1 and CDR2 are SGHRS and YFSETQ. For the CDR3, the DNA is TGCGCCAGCAGCTTGCGGGGGGGGCTCTATACGCAGTATTTT. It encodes CASSLRGGLYTQYF.

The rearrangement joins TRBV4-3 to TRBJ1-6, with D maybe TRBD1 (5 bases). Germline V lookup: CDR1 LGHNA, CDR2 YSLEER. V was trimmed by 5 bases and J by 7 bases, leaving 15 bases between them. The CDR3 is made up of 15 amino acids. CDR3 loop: CASSAQGKTNSPLHF. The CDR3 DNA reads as TGCGCCAGCAGCGCTCAGGGAAAAACAAATTCACCCCTCCACTTT.

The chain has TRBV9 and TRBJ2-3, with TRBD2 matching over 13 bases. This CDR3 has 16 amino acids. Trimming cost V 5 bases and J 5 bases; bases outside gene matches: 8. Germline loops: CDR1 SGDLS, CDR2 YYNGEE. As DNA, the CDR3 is TGTGCCAGCAGACTGACTAGCGGGGGGCGCAAAGATACGCAGTATTTT. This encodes CASRLTSGGRKDTQYF.

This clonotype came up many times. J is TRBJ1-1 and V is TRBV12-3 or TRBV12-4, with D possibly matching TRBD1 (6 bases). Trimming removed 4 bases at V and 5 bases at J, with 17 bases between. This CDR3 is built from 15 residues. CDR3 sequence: CASSYDRFLGTEAFF. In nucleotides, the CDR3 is TGTGCCAGCAGTTACGACAGGTTCCTTGGGACTGAAGCTTTCTTT.

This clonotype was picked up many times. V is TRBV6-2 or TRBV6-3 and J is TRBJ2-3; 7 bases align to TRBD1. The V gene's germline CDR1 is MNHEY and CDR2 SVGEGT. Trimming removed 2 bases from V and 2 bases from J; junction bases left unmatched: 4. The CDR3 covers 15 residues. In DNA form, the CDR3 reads TGTGCCAGCAGTTACCTGGGACAGTACACAGATACGCAGTATTTT. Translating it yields CASSYLGQYTDTQYF.

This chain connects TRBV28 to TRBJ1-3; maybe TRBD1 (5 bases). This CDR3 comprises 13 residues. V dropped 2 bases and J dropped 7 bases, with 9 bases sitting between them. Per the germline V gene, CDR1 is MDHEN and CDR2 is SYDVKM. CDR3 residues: CASSLQGLNTIYF. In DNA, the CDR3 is TGTGCCAGCAGTTTACAGGGTCTCAACACCATATATTTT.

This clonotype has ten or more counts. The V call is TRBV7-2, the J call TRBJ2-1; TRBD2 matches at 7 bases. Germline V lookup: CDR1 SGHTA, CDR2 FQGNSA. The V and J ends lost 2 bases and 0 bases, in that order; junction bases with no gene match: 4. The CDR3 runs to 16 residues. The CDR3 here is CASSLSLAVSYNEQFF. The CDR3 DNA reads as TGTGCCAGCAGCTTAAGCCTAGCGGTCTCCTACAATGAGCAGTTCTTC. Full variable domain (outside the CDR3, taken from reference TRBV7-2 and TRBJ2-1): GAGVSQSPSNKVTEKGKDVELRCDPISGHTALYWYRQSLGQGLEFLIYFQGNSAPDKSGLPSDRFSAERTGGSVSTLTIQRTQQEDSAVYLCASSLSLAVSYNEQFFGPGTRLTVL.

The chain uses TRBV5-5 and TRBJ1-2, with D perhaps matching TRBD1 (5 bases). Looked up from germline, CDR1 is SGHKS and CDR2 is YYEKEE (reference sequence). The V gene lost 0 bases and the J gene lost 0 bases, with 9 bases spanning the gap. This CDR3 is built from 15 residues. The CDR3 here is CASSLVPRANYGYTF. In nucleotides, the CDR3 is TGTGCCAGCAGCTTGGTTCCCAGGGCTAACTATGGCTACACCTTC.

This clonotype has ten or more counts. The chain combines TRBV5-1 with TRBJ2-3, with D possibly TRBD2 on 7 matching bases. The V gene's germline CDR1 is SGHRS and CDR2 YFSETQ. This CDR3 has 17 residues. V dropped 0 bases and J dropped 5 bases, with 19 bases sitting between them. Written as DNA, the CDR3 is TGCGCCAGCAGCTTGGCTTATTTGGGAGGGGGTGAAGATACGCAGTATTTT. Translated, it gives CASSLAYLGGGEDTQYF.

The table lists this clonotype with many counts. This CDR3 reads CASSGTNYGYTF. In nucleotides, the CDR3 is TGTGCCAGCAGTGGAACTAACTATGGCTACACCTTC. This rearrangement joins TRBV2 to TRBJ1-2; D unresolved. Germline V gives CDR1 SNHLY, CDR2 FYNNEI. V shed 4 bases and J shed 0 bases, with 3 bases lying between them. The length of the CDR3 is 12 residues.

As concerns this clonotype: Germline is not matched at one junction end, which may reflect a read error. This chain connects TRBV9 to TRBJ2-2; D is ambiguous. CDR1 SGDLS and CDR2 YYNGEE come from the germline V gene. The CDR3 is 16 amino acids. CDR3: CASSGETFSNTWELFF. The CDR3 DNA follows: TGTGCCAGCAGCGGGGAAACATTCTCGAACACCTGGGAGCTGTTTTTT. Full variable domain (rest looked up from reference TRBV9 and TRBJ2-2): DSGVTQTPKHLITATGQRVTLRCSPRSGDLSVYWYQQSLDQGLQFLIQYYNGEERAKGNILERFSAQQFPDLHSELNLSSLELGDSALYFCASSGETFSNTWELFFGEGSRLTVL.

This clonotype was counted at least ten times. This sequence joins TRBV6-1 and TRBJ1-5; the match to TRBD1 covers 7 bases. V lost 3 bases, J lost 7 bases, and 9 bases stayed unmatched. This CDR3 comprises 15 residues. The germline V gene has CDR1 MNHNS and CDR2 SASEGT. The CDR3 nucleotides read TGTGCCAGCAGTGAGGCAGGGGGGTACGGGCAGCCCCAGCATTTT. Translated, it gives CASSEAGGYGQPQHF.

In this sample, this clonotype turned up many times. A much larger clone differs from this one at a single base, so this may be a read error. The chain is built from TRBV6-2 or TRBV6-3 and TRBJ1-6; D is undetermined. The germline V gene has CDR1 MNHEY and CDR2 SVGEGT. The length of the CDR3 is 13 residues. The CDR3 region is CASSRETDSLLHF. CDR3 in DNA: TGTGCCAGCAGTAGGGAAACGGATTCACTCCTCCACTTT.

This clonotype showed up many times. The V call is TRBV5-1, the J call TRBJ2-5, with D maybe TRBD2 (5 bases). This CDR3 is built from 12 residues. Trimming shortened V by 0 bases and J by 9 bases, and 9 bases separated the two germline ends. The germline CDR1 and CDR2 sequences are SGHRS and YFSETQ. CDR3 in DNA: TGCGCCAGCAGCTTGGCCGGGGAGCCCCAGTACTTC. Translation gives CASSLAGEPQYF.

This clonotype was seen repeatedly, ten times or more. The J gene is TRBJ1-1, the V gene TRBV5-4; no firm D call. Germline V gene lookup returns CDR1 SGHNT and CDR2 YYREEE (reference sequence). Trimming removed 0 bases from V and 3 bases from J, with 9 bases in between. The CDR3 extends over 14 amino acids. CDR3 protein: CASSLALLYTEAFF. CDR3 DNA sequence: TGTGCCAGCAGCTTGGCCTTACTATACACTGAAGCTTTCTTT.

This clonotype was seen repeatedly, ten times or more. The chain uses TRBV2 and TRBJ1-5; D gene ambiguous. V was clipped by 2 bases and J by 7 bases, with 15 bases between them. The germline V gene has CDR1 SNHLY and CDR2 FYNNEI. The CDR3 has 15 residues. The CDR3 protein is CASSELPAYNQPQHF. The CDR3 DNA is TGTGCCAGCAGTGAACTGCCAGCTTACAACCAGCCCCAGCATTTT.

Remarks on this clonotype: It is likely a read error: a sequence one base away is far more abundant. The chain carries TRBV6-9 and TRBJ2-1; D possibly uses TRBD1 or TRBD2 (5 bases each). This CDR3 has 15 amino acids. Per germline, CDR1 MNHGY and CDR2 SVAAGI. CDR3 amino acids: CVSSYVGTLSNEQFF. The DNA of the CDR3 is TGTGTCAGCAGTTACGTCGGGACGCTCTCCAACGAGCAGTTCTTC.

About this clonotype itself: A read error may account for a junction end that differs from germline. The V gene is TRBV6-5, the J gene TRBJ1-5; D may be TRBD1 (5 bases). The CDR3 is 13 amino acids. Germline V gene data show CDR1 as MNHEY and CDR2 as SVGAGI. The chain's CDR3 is CASSYGAAQPQHF. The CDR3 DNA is TGTGCCAGCAGTTACGGGGCGGCGCAGCCACAGCATTTT.

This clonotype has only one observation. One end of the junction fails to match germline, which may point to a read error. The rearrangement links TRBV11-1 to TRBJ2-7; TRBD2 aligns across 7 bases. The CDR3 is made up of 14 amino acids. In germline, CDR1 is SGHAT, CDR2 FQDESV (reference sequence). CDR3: CAGSPPSGDCEQYF. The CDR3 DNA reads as TGTGCCGGCAGCCCTCCTAGCGGAGACTGCGAGCAGTACTTC.

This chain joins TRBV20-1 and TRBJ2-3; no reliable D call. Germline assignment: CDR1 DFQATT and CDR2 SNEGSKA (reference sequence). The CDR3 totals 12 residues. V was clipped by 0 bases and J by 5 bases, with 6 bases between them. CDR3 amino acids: CSARDLGDTQYF. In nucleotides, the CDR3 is TGCAGTGCTAGAGATCTTGGAGATACGCAGTATTTT.

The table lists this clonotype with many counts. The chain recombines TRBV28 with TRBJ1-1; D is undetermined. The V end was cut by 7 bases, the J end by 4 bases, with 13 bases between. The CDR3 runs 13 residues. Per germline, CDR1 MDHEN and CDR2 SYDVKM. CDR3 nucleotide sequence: TGTGCCAGCAAGGAGGGCCGAGGCACTGAAGCTTTCTTT. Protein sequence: CASKEGRGTEAFF. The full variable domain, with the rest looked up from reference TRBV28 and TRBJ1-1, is DVKVTQSSRYLVKRTGEKVFLECVQDMDHENMFWYRQDPGLGLRLIYFSYDVKMKEKGDIPEGYSVSREKKERFSLILESASTNQTSMYLCASKEGRGTEAFFGQGTRLTVV.

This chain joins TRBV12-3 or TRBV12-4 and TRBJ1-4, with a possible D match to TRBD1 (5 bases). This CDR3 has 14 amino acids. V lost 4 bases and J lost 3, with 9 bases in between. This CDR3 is CASSSQESNEKLFF. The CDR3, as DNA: TGTGCCAGCAGTTCACAGGAGTCTAATGAAAAACTGTTTTTT.

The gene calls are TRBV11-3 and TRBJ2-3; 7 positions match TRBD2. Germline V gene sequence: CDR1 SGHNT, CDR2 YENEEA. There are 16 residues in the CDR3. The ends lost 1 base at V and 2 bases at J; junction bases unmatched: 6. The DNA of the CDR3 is TGTGCCAGCAGCTTAGGGGAAGCGGGATACACAGATACGCAGTATTTT. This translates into CASSLGEAGYTDTQYF.

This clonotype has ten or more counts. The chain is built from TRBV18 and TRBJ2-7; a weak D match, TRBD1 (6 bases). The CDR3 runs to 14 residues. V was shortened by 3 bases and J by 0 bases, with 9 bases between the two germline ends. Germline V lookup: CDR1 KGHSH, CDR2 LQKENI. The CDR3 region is CASSPGTNSYEQYF. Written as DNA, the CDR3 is TGTGCCAGCTCACCCGGGACAAACTCCTACGAGCAGTACTTC.

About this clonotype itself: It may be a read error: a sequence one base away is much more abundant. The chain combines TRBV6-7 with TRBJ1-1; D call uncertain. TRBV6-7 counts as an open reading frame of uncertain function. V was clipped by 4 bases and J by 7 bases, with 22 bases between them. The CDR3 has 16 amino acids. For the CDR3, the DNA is TGTGCCAGCAGTTTCATACTAAAGCCCCACCGTAGTGAAGCTTTCTTT. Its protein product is CASSFILKPHRSEAFF.

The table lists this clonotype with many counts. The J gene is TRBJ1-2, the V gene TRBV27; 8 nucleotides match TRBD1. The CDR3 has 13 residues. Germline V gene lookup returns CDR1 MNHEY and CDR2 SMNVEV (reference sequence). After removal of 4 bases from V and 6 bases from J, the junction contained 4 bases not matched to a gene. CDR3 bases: TGTGCCAGCAGTTACCGACAGGGGAATGGCTACACCTTC. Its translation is CASSYRQGNGYTF.

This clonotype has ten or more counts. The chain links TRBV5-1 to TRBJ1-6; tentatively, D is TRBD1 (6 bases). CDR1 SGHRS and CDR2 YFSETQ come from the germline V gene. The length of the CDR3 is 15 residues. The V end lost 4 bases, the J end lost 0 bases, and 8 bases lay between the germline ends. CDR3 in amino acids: CASSRDISYNSPLHF. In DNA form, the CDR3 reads TGCGCCAGCAGCAGGGACATCTCCTATAATTCACCCCTCCACTTT.

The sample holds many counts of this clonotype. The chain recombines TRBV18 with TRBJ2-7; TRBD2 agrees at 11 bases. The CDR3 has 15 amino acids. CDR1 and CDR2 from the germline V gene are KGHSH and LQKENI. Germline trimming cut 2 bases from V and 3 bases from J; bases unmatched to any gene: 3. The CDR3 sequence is CASSPRGLAGYEQYF. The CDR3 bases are TGTGCCAGCTCACCAAGAGGACTAGCGGGCTACGAGCAGTACTTC.

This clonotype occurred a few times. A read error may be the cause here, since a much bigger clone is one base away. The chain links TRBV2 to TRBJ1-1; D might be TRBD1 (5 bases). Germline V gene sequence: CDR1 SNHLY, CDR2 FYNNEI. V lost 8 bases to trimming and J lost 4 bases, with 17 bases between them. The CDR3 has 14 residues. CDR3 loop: CASEKEARVTEAFF. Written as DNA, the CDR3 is TGTGCCAGCGAGAAGGAGGCCAGGGTCACTGAAGCTTTCTTT.

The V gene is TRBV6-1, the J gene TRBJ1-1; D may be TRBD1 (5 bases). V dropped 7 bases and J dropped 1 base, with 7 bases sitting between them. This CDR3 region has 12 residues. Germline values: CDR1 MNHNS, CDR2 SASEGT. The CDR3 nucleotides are TGTGCCAGCAACACAGGGAACACTGAAGCTTTCTTT. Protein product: CASNTGNTEAFF.

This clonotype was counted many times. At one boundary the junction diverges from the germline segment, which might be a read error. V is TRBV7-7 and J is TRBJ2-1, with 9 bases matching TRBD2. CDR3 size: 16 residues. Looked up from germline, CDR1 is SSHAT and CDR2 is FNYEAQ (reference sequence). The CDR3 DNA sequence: TGTGCTAGCAGCTTAGTAGCGGGGGCCTCCTACAATGAGCAGTTCTTC. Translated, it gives CASSLVAGASYNEQFF.